Sequencing of this TCR beta chain was carried out in a study of Ad26.COV2.S vaccination and SARS-CoV-2 variants. Study details: In the study, Ad26.COV2.S was injected intramuscularly once, or twice 56 days apart.

Specified treatment: approximately 18 received Ad26.COV2.S at low or high dose, single or two shots; about 5 received placebo; per-sample allocation not given. Each sample was drawn 63 days after the first injection (of vaccine or placebo). Study-wide results and limits: After vaccination, reports described spike-specific CD8+ and CD4+ T cell responses as showing substantial breadth.

Comment on this clone: The antigen is not known.

Method: immunoSEQ multiplex PCR; TCRdb's copy keeps in-frame clones and lacks some. The sample shows about 350,000 clones, 85% to 90% of them seen only once. Germline loops: CDR1 KGHSH, CDR2 LQKENI. V was trimmed by 4 bases and J by 0 bases, leaving 10 bases between them. This CDR3 has 14 residues. V usage is TRBV18 and J usage is TRBJ2-7; the D gene is possibly TRBD1 (6 bases). This specimen consisted of peripheral blood, obtained in a trial of Ad26.COV2.S vaccine versus placebo. The receptor was isolated from a person between 18 and 65 years old who received the Ad26.COV2.S COVID-19 vaccine or a placebo. This chain's CDR3 is CASSLDRFSYEQYF. The CDR3 region has the DNA TGTGCCAGCTCACTGGACAGATTCTCCTACGAGCAGTACTTC.